The text below deals with one T cell receptor beta chain. Its antigen is not known. These data come from a study of shared clonotypes between healthy human individuals. Findings and limits, study-wide: Relative to clonotypes present in all four donors, those not shared had lower generation probabilities.

This table comes from immunoSEQ multiplex PCR, and its TCRdb copy is limited to in-frame clones, with some not included. The table includes millions of clones, about 94% detected once. Positively selected for CCR7, the CD45RO-negative cells used as naive CD8 cells excluded terminally differentiated effector memory CD45RA+ cells. The V gene's germline CDR1 is GTSNPN and CDR2 SVGIG (reference sequence). CDR3 length: 13 residues. Trimming stripped 0 bases from V and 4 bases from J, with 6 bases between. This receptor was taken from a man younger than 35 in good health. The chain is built from TRBV30 and TRBJ1-4; D is unclear. Sequencing was carried out using naive CD8+ T cells sorted from blood. Written as DNA, the CDR3 is TGTGCCTGGAGTGTGGGTTATAATGAAAAACTGTTTTTT. Protein product: CAWSVGYNEKLFF.